The 2 T cell receptor beta chains given below trace back to one sample, sequenced in a study of cytomegalovirus exposure and HLA in healthy donors. Use of 60 Vbeta and 13 Jbeta primers characterized the PCR. Assay used: immunoSEQ multiplex PCR; TCRdb lists only in-frame clones, some missing. The repertoire consists of roughly 200,000 clones, with 8.5% to 10% occurring once and the leading ten covering 1% to 1.5%. Sequencing was carried out using PBMCs. Receptor source: a woman aged 25 to 39 in good health and CMV-seropositive.

This clone was observed a few times. This chain uses TRBV7-6 with TRBJ1-1, with D uncertain. Germline values: CDR1 SGHVS, CDR2 FNYEAQ. This CDR3 region has 16 residues. Trimming left V 1 base short and J 2 bases short, with 14 bases between. As DNA, the CDR3 is TGTGCCAGCAGCTTAGGAAGCGGCAGATTCAACACTGAAGCTTTCTTT. Protein: CASSLGSGRFNTEAFF.

This clone was observed a handful of times. The chain recombines TRBV18 with TRBJ1-1, with D hard to call. Per the germline V gene, CDR1 is KGHSH and CDR2 is LQKENI. V was pared by 2 bases and J by 4 bases, with 11 bases between. The CDR3 runs to 14 residues. In nucleotides, the CDR3 is TGTGCCAGCTCACCAGGTTCGGGAGGCACTGAAGCTTTCTTT. As protein: CASSPGSGGTEAFF. The complete variable domain, with remaining parts taken from reference TRBV18 and TRBJ1-1, reads NAGVMQNPRHLVRRRGQEARLRCSPMKGHSHVYWYRQLPEEGLKFMVYLQKENIIDESGMPKERFSAEFPKEGPSILRIQQVVRGDSAAYFCASSPGSGGTEAFFGQGTRLTVV.